Shown below are 3 T cell receptor beta chains from a single sample sequenced in a study of T cell changes during pregnancy in multiple sclerosis. TCRdb's table, derived via immunoSEQ multiplex PCR, lists solely in-frame clones and lacks some. The sample lists about 70,000 clones, about 94% occurring once. Here the sequenced sample was peripheral blood, taken in the third trimester of pregnancy. The receptors were gathered from a female donor with multiple sclerosis, enrolled in a pregnancy study.

This chain joins TRBV18 and TRBJ2-7, with D possibly matching TRBD2 (6 bases). CDR1 and CDR2 (germline): KGHSH, LQKENI. Trimming pared 0 bases from V and 5 bases from J, leaving 17 bases between. CDR3 length: 16 residues. CDR3 nucleotide sequence: TGTGCCAGCTCACCACCGCCTAGCGCCGGTCAGGACGAGCAGTACTTC. This encodes CASSPPPSAGQDEQYF.

CDR3 in amino acids: CASSVTSGPHAGEFF. The CDR3 nucleotides are TGTGCCAGCAGCGTTACTAGCGGGCCCCACGCGGGGGAGTTCTTC. The chain employs TRBV9 and TRBJ2-1, with TRBD2 matching 9 bases. CDR1 is SGDLS and CDR2 is YYNGEE in the germline V gene. The junction had 14 bases not matched to a gene; V was cut back by 2 bases and J by 14 bases. This CDR3 spans 15 amino acids.

The genes are TRBV10-3 and TRBJ2-5; D unresolved. Germline assignment: CDR1 ENHRY and CDR2 SYGVKD. The CDR3 sequence is 13 residues long. Trimming took off 0 bases at V and 7 bases at J, with 9 bases between the two ends. CDR3 in DNA: TGTGCCATCAGTGAGTCGAACCTCGGGACCCAGTACTTC. Its translation is CAISESNLGTQYF.